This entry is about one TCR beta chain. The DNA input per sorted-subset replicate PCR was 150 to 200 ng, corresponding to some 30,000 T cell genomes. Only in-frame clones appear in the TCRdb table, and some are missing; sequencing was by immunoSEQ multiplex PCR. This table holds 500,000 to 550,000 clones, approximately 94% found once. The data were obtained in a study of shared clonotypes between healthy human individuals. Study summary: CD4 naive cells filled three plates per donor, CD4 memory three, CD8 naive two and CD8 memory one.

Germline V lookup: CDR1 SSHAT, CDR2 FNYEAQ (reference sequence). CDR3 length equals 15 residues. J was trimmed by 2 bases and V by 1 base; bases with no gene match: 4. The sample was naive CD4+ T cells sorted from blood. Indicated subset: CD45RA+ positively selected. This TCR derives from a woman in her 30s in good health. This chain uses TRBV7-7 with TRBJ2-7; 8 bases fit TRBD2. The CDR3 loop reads CASSLEAGATYEQYF. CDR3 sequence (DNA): TGTGCCAGCAGCTTAGAAGCGGGAGCAACCTACGAGCAGTACTTC.